This entry concerns a single T cell receptor beta chain. The antigen it recognizes is unknown. No base-level quality is on record; no much larger clone is a single base apart. Receptor amplification or capture employed the immunoSEQ multiplex PCR assay. The multiplex PCR relied on a mix of 60 forward primers for TCR Vbeta segments and 13 reverse primers for TCR Jbeta segments. The CDR3 region of rearranged TCR beta genes was amplified from genomic DNA with a multiplex PCR assay. Amplified TCR beta libraries were sequenced as 87-base-pair reads on the Illumina HiSeq System. The authors processed their data as follows. Across the 666 repertoires, a later analysis counted 60 million to 90 million unique TCR beta chains, some 11 million of which were shared by at least two donors. To remove PCR and sequencing errors, raw reads were error-corrected and collapsed into unique sequences using a nearest-neighbor algorithm that merged closely related sequences. Alignment of CDR3 sequences to IMGT reference sequences was used to assign V, D and J gene segments. For a sequence to be retained, a match of at least six nucleotides was required to both a V gene segment and a J gene segment. Rearrangements were classified as productive when the CDR3 lacked stop codons and remained in frame with V and J, and all other rearrangements were classified as non-productive. CDR3 was defined by IMGT convention, running from the second conserved V-encoded cysteine to the conserved J-encoded phenylalanine. The earlier analysis of about 590 of the donors excluded sequences that lacked an unambiguous match to a single V gene segment. An earlier analysis of roughly 590 of the donors called V segments functional above 56.7% productive rearrangements and segregating when the between-donor standard deviation exceeded 5%. To diagnose cytomegalovirus status from the catalog of TCR beta chain sequences, a statistical classification framework was built. In a later analysis, TCR nucleotide sequences were compared against IMGT/GENE-DB human TR gene sequences so that V and J genes could be assigned. The TCRdist pipeline was used in a later analysis to assign CDR3 sequences and most-parsimonious VDJ recombination scenarios. In a later analysis, each TCR beta chain was defined by its CDR3 amino acid sequence together with its V-gene family, and reads without a unique V-gene family were excluded. To address suspected cross-contamination and a sequencing artifact, a later analysis removed over 500 highly shared, low-generation-probability nucleotide sequences. In a later analysis, a clonal expansion index for each public chain was calculated from normalized within-repertoire ranks of inferred template counts. Generation probabilities in a later analysis came from a VDJ recombination model fitted to out-of-frame rearrangements, and those results were checked against IGoR. A later analysis scored TCR-TCR, TCR-HLA and TCR-CMV co-occurrence with hypergeometric tests, applying a repertoire-size bias correction to TCR pairs. To estimate false discovery rates, a later analysis permuted the HLA or CMV assignments 20 times. In a later analysis, co-occurring TCRs were grouped using DBSCAN, with TCRdist sequence similarity added in when clustering inside HLA-allele-positive subsets. Co-occurrence clustering excluded repertoires with fewer than 30,000 or more than 120,000 public chains, plus five with anomalous nucleotide sharing. TCRdb carries this immuneACCESS record with in-frame sequences only. Its versions omit some clonotypes, under half of them owing to an unresolved V gene in the studies checked, with the rest unexplained. The D gene and trimming were derived from the DNA, and the V and J assignments and clone size from that table. The sample table records about 62,000 clones; around three quarters of these occur just once. Of the sample, about 8.3% falls within the top ten clones.

The sample is drawn from a study of cytomegalovirus exposure and HLA in healthy donors (dated by TCRdb to the late 2010s). Concerning the study at large: In an earlier analysis of approximately 640 of the donors, approximately 260 Gb of sequence data and roughly 100 million unique TCR beta sequences from some 170 million T cells were reported. Approximately 330 gigabases of sequencing data and tens of millions of unique TCR sequences made up an early release that covered approximately 620 HLA-typed donors. The genetic ancestry cluster associated with self-reported Caucasian donors included roughly 84% of the 300 to 400 genotyped donors. The study aimed to test whether signatures of past pathogen exposure could be identified by cataloging public T cell receptors. Using immunosequencing, the study profiled T cell repertoires from about 620 subjects and related those repertoires to cytomegalovirus serostatus. A separate validation cohort of about 110 different subjects was used in addition to the approximately 610-subject first cohort. The study combined high-throughput TCR immunosequencing, statistical association of individual TCRs with disease status, and machine learning to predict cytomegalovirus infection status. To study patterns of TCR occurrence, a later analysis re-analyzed previously published TCR beta repertoires from 500 to 850 donors and added high-resolution HLA genotyping. In the later analysis, no new phenotypic data were used to find candidate immune exposures; instead, reliance was placed on TCR beta sequences and their occurrence across donors. An earlier analysis of 587 of the donors used high-throughput TCR beta sequencing to judge whether each TCR beta V gene segment behaved as functional or pseudogenic. Donor age, sex, ethnicity and CMV serostatus were collected together with the repertoire data. In a later genetic analysis, genome-wide SNP genotypes for about three fifths of the roughly 670 donors were used, and that subset was treated as a discovery cohort. All discovery cohort repertoires had been generated on a single sequencing platform. Both class I and class II loci were covered by HLA typing, at four-digit resolution. The number of donors typed differed by locus, with about 629-630 for A, B, C, DRB1 and DQB1, 522 for DQA1, approximately 580 for DPA1, and around 460 for DPB1. Several DR-DQ haplotypes were handled as single units for association and clustering, since linkage in the cohort was strong. Among 300 to 500 genotyped donors of the cohort, an average of approximately 240,000 unique TCR beta nucleotide sequences was sequenced per donor, of which 15% to 20% were non-productive.

The germline V gene sets CDR1 to SGHTA and CDR2 to FQGNSA. V is pruned by 5 bases and J by 5 bases, leaving 6 bases of the junction without a gene match. The CDR3 starts with the cysteine, ends with the phenylalanine, and has 16 residues. Only the CDR3 DNA is retained, 48 bases long and in frame from the first base. The research as a whole found: The study listed approximately 150 TCR beta chains as associated with cytomegalovirus. A later genetic analysis reported fewer N-insertions in productive TCRs among donors in an Asian-associated ancestry cluster than the roughly 650-donor mean. Only TCR beta chains were sequenced in this cohort, and the absence of alpha or paired-chain data limited detectable features. A group of highly shared sequence variants was considered likely to be a technical artifact of the sequencing pipeline. A later analysis found that TCR association rates varied across HLA loci, with DRB1 alleles showing the most associated TCRs and HLA-C alleles the fewest. A further reported finding was that TCR beta sequences accurately predicted the HLA-A and HLA-B alleles for most subjects in the first cohort. When HLA alleles, especially DR and DQ, strongly co-occurred, attributing TCR associations to individual alleles was difficult. Presence/absence analyses assumed roughly uniform sequencing depth across donors, an assumption that may not hold. Broadly in line with IMGT annotations, most TCR beta V segments showed up in productive rearrangements about 87% or about 30% of the time in an earlier analysis of around 600 of the donors. Correlated functional status among segregating V segments might reflect linkage disequilibrium, but an unknown experimental factor could not be ruled out. Some IMGT-functional V segments, including TRBV6-2 and TRBV6-3, could not be told apart with the 87-base-pair reads, so those segments were excluded. Cytomegalovirus status was reported to be diagnosed by the classifier with high specificity and sensitivity in both the original and validation cohorts. According to a later analysis, most CMV-associated TCR beta chains appeared to be HLA-restricted, and the HLA associations seemed to be driven largely by CMV exposure. In a later analysis, HLA-associated TCR beta chains showed more clonal expansion and lower generation probabilities than non-associated chains that were equally common. In vitro tests confirmed that a few of the cytomegalovirus-associated TCR beta chains recognize cytomegalovirus antigens. It was suggested by the authors that the approach could potentially be generalized to other disease states and immunological phenotypes. Fewer than 20 rarely observed V segments, including chromosome 9 orphons, were excluded from the earlier analysis of about 610 of the donors because counts were too low. In a later analysis, around 17,000 TCR beta sequences were associated with specific HLA alleles at a false discovery rate of 0.05. HLA typing was unavailable for some donors at each locus, so association tests used only the typed subset. Most TCR sequences were observed very rarely across donors, whereas some public TCRs were present in many individuals. The only immune exposure information available for the cohort was CMV serostatus. According to a later analysis, parvovirus B19, influenza, CMV and Epstein-Barr virus appeared linked to several top co-occurrence clusters. A later genetic analysis associated a missense DCLRE1C variant with V-gene and J-gene trimming of TCR beta chains, and an independent cohort replicated the association.

The cohort was made up of 666 healthy bone marrow donors. All cohort members were sampled while nominally healthy, although unrecorded immune exposures were likely present. The donor tested CMV seropositive, placing the donor among the 250 to 350 seropositive members of the cohort. A peripheral blood sample was collected from each donor, and TCR beta sequencing was performed on peripheral blood mononuclear cells. The Qiagen DNeasy Blood Extraction Kit was used to extract genomic DNA from the blood cell samples. The rearranged chain carries TRBV7-2 and TRBJ2-5, and TRBD2 aligns with 15 junction nucleotides. The specimen was PBMCs. The origin of this receptor is a man aged 60-69 years in good health and CMV-seropositive. This receptor carries the CDR3 CASSPWTSGGVETQYF. The nucleotide sequence is TGTGCCAGCAGCCCCTGGACTAGCGGGGGGGTTGAGACCCAGTACTTC.